These 3 T cell receptor beta chains originate from one sample sequenced in a study of T cells in Graves' hyperthyroidism and ophthalmopathy. TCR beta CDR3 region amplification was performed from RNA transcripts. HTBI primers drove first-round RT-PCR of the TCR CDR3. Each CDR3 protein is one row after TCRdb ran MiXCR on the multiplex PCR reads. The data contain a few hundred thousand distinct CDR3 sequences, over 12% of them seen just once; the ten biggest clones take up 30% to 35%. Sequencing was done on a sample of blood. The receptor set was obtained from a woman between 50 and 59 years old with Graves' hyperthyroidism that later progressed to Graves' ophthalmopathy.

This clonotype was picked up many times. V is TRBV2 and J is TRBJ2-3; weak D call: TRBD2 (6 bases). The germline V and J ends were trimmed by 10 bases and 0 bases, with 14 bases remaining between them. CDR1 and CDR2 from the germline V gene are SNHLY and FYNNEI. The CDR3 totals 14 residues. CDR3 nucleotides: TGTGCCACCGCCTCCGGGACTAGCACAGATACGCAGTATTTT. It yields the protein CATASGTSTDTQYF.

This clonotype was seen many times. The chain links TRBV28 to TRBJ1-1, with D maybe TRBD1 (5 bases). Trimming shortened V by 4 bases and J by 4 bases, and 16 bases separated the two germline ends. The CDR3 spans 15 residues. CDR1 and CDR2 from the germline V gene are MDHEN and SYDVKM. In DNA, the CDR3 is TGTGCCAGCAGTTCCCCTGGGGGGAAGGCCACTGAAGCTTTCTTT. As protein: CASSSPGGKATEAFF.

A few counts support this clonotype. This chain connects TRBV20-1 to TRBJ2-6; D is perhaps TRBD1 (6 bases). V shed 7 bases and J shed 0 bases, with 13 bases lying between them. The CDR3 loop spans 15 amino acids. Germline CDR1 is DFQATT and CDR2 is SNEGSKA (reference sequence). The CDR3 coding sequence is TGCAGTGGACGGCAGGGGAGCTCTGGGGCCAACGTCCTGACTTTC. Its protein is CSGRQGSSGANVLTF.